The 19 T cell receptor beta chains reported below all come from one sample, sequenced in a study of T cells in Graves' hyperthyroidism and ophthalmopathy. Regions amplified from RNA transcripts were the TCR beta CDR3 regions. The HTBI set primed first-round TCR CDR3 RT-PCR. Each CDR3 protein is one row after TCRdb ran MiXCR on the multiplex PCR reads. The sample holds around 620,000 distinct CDR3 sequences, more than 13% seen once. Sequenced: blood. The origin of the receptors is a woman under 30 with Graves' ophthalmopathy.

Details on this clonotype: A read error may be the cause here, since a much bigger clone is one base away. The chain couples TRBV6-2 or TRBV6-3 to TRBJ2-2, with 9 bases aligning to TRBD2. Germline V CDR1 and CDR2: MNHEY, SVGEGT. The CDR3 has 20 amino acids. The junction had 17 bases not matched to a gene; V was cut back by 5 bases and J by 1 base. The CDR3 protein is CASSHEGVPSGAENTGELFF. The DNA of the CDR3 is TGTGCCAGCAGTCACGAGGGCGTACCTAGCGGGGCAGAGAACACCGGGGAGCTGTTTTTT.

Many counts were recorded for this clonotype. V and J are TRBV20-1 and TRBJ2-3; TRBD2 matches at 9 bases. This CDR3 is 16 amino acids long. The germline V gene encodes CDR1 DFQATT and CDR2 SNEGSKA (reference sequence). V shed 4 bases and J 4 bases; nucleotides not matched to a gene: 12. CDR3: CSAISWREGRPDTQYF. The CDR3 nucleotides read TGCAGTGCTATTTCATGGCGGGAGGGCCGCCCAGATACGCAGTATTTT.

About this clonotype: Germline and junction disagree at one end, which may indicate a read error. The V and J genes are TRBV27 and TRBJ2-5, with 7 positions matching TRBD2. Germline CDR1 MNHEY, CDR2 SMNVEV (reference sequence). This CDR3 is 13 amino acids long. The CDR3 spells CTSSLGLDGTQYF. The CDR3 DNA sequence: TGTACCAGCAGTTTAGGACTAGACGGGACCCAGTACTTC.

This clonotype was seen at least ten times. This chain joins TRBV3-1 and TRBJ1-5; D remains ambiguous. V was cut by 0 bases and J by 13 bases, with 16 bases left in between. From germline, CDR1 is LGHDT and CDR2 YNNKEL (reference sequence). The CDR3 contains 14 residues. The CDR3 sequence: CASSQDQSAGKQHF. The CDR3 DNA sequence: TGTGCCAGCAGCCAAGATCAATCAGCCGGGAAACAGCATTTT.

In its sample, this clonotype was seen many times. The chain has TRBV12-3 or TRBV12-4 and TRBJ1-2; D possibly corresponds to TRBD1 (6 bases). Trimming left V 1 base short and J 8 bases short, with 14 bases between. The CDR3 is 14 amino acids. Here the CDR3 reads CASSLEYRDGGYTF. The CDR3 DNA is TGTGCCAGCAGTTTAGAGTACAGGGACGGGGGCTACACCTTC.

This clonotype showed up just a few times. This chain uses TRBV5-1 with TRBJ1-4, with D hard to call. Trimming shortened V by 3 bases and J by 10 bases, and 25 bases separated the two germline ends. The length of the CDR3 is 17 residues. Germline CDR1 is SGHRS and CDR2 is YFSETQ. In nucleotides, the CDR3 is TGCGCCAGCAGCTGGTACCCCGCGTGGCCCATGGATAGAAAACTGTTTTTT. Amino acids: CASSWYPAWPMDRKLFF. Variable domain in full (rest from reference TRBV5-1 and TRBJ1-4): KAGVTQTPRYLIKTRGQQVTLSCSPISGHRSVSWYQQTPGQGLQFLFEYFSETQRNKGNFPGRFSGRQFSNSRSEMNVSTLELGDSALYLCASSWYPAWPMDRKLFFGSGTQLSVL.

There are many counts of this clonotype. Being one base from a much bigger clone, this may be a read error. The chain couples TRBV27 to TRBJ2-3, with D uncertain. Trimming left V 6 bases short and J 0 bases short, with 7 bases between. The CDR3 covers 13 residues. Per germline, CDR1 MNHEY and CDR2 SMNVEV (reference sequence). Written as DNA, the CDR3 is TGTGCCAGCAGCTTTAGTAGCACAGATACGCAGTATTTT. It yields the protein CASSFSSTDTQYF.

This clonotype was seen repeatedly, ten times or more. The chain couples TRBV12-3 or TRBV12-4 to TRBJ2-1; D ambiguous. The CDR3 sequence is 18 residues long. V shed 3 bases and J shed 0 bases, with 18 bases lying between them. The CDR3 reads CASSLHSSPPSSYNEQFF. The CDR3 coding sequence is TGTGCCAGCAGTTTGCACTCCTCACCCCCTAGCTCCTACAATGAGCAGTTCTTC.

This rearrangement joins TRBV4-3 to TRBJ1-6; D gene ambiguous. Germline lookup yields CDR1 LGHNA and CDR2 YSLEER. Trimming took off 4 bases at V and 8 bases at J, with 9 bases between the two ends. The CDR3 contains 13 residues. The CDR3, as DNA: TGCGCCAGCAGCCCCGCTGGGGATTCACCCCTCCACTTT. Translating gives CASSPAGDSPLHF.

This clonotype was detected a few times. V and J are TRBV12-3 or TRBV12-4 and TRBJ2-7; TRBD2 matches at 7 bases. Germline trimming cut 3 bases from V and 2 bases from J; bases unmatched to any gene: 7. This CDR3 comprises 15 residues. This CDR3 reads CASSFRREPTYEQYF. CDR3 sequence (DNA): TGTGCCAGCAGTTTTAGGCGGGAGCCCACCTACGAGCAGTACTTC.

This clonotype has a count of ten or more. The V gene is TRBV11-3, the J gene TRBJ2-3; perhaps TRBD2 as D (5 bases). Germline V lookup: CDR1 SGHNT, CDR2 YENEEA. This CDR3 has 14 amino acids. Trimming cost V 1 base and J 3 bases, with 8 bases left between them. CDR3 region: CASSLGRGTDTQYF. In DNA, the CDR3 is TGTGCCAGCAGCTTAGGACGGGGTACAGATACGCAGTATTTT.

The CDR3 sequence: CASSATGNYGYTF. CDR3 nucleotide sequence: TGTGCCAGCAGCGCGACAGGGAACTATGGCTACACCTTC. The chain employs TRBV11-1 and TRBJ1-2; 7 bases align to TRBD1. Germline CDR1 reads SGHAT; CDR2 reads FQDESV (reference sequence). V lost 5 bases, J lost 2 bases, and 2 bases stayed unmatched. The CDR3 consists of 13 residues.

The V and J genes are TRBV9 and TRBJ2-7; D is unclear. The germline V gene has CDR1 SGDLS and CDR2 YYNGEE. V dropped 2 bases and J dropped 2 bases, with 11 bases sitting between them. The CDR3 loop spans 14 amino acids. The CDR3 DNA follows: TGTGCCAGCAGCGTCCTCAATGTCCCCTACGAGCAGTACTTC. Translating gives CASSVLNVPYEQYF.

In its sample, this clonotype was seen many times. The chain has TRBV7-9 and TRBJ2-1, with 9 bases fitting TRBD2. CDR1 SEHNR and CDR2 FQNEAQ come from the germline V gene (reference sequence). CDR3 size: 16 residues. Losses at the gene ends were 7 bases for V and 6 bases for J; bases not matched to a gene: 13. The CDR3 protein is CASTPLGREGLNEQFF. DNA of the CDR3: TGTGCCAGCACCCCGCTGGGGCGGGAGGGCCTCAATGAGCAGTTCTTC.

The rearrangement links TRBV11-3 to TRBJ2-3, with 8 bases fitting TRBD2. Germline CDR1 SGHNT, CDR2 YENEEA. The CDR3 runs to 15 residues. V lost 2 bases, J lost 6 bases, and 7 bases stayed unmatched. CDR3 sequence (DNA): TGTGCCAGCAGCTTACGGAGCGGGAGATTGGATACGCAGTATTTT. Its translation: CASSLRSGRLDTQYF.

The V call is TRBV5-6, the J call TRBJ1-1, with a weak D call TRBD1 (5 bases). Germline assignment: CDR1 SGHDT and CDR2 YYEEEE. This CDR3 region has 13 residues. V lost 7 bases and J lost 1, with 11 bases in between. This chain's CDR3 is CASGNQGNTEAFF. CDR3 nucleotides: TGTGCCAGCGGAAATCAGGGGAACACTGAAGCTTTCTTT. The full variable domain, with the rest looked up from reference TRBV5-6 and TRBJ1-1, is DAGVTQSPTHLIKTRGQQVTLRCSPKSGHDTVSWYQQALGQGPQFIFQYYEEEERQRGNFPDRFSGHQFPNYSSELNVNALLLGDSALYLCASGNQGNTEAFFGQGTRLTVV.

This clonotype was counted ten times or more. The V and J genes are TRBV12-5 and TRBJ2-1, with 9 bases that match TRBD1. From germline, CDR1 is LGHNT and CDR2 FRNRAP. V gave up 4 bases and J gave up 0 bases; unmatched junction bases: 4. The CDR3 has 16 amino acids. In DNA, the CDR3 is TGTGCTAGTGGTTACCTGGACAGGGGCTCCTACAATGAGCAGTTCTTC. Translating it yields CASGYLDRGSYNEQFF. Together with reference TRBV12-5 and TRBJ2-1, the CDR3 gives the full variable domain: DARVTQTPRHKVTEMGQEVTMRCQPILGHNTVFWYRQTMMQGLELLAYFRNRAPLDDSGMPKDRFSAEMPDATLATLKIQPSEPRDSAVYFCASGYLDRGSYNEQFFGPGTRLTVL.

For this clonotype: A much larger clone differs from this one at a single base, so this may be a read error. The chain has TRBV11-2 and TRBJ1-1; D unclear. The CDR3 consists of 15 residues. Trimming cost V 6 bases and J 6 bases, with 20 bases left between them. Germline loops: CDR1 SGHAT, CDR2 FQNNGV. The CDR3 DNA is TGTGCCAGCAGGCGCCTGGGCCTCAAAGGACCTGAAGCTTTCTTT. Translating gives CASRRLGLKGPEAFF.

V usage is TRBV12-3 or TRBV12-4 and J usage is TRBJ2-3; the D is unclear. CDR3 length: 13 residues. V lost 6 bases to trimming and J lost 2 bases, with 9 bases between them. Here the CDR3 DNA reads TGTGCCAGCAGCCTGTGGGTCACAGATACGCAGTATTTT. Translated, it gives CASSLWVTDTQYF.